This passage covers 25 T cell receptor beta chains from one sample sequenced in a study of T cells after yellow fever vaccination. TCRdb reprocessed the 5' RACE reads via MiXCR and lists one record per CDR3 protein. The repertoire includes 500,000 to 650,000 distinct CDR3 sequences, approximately 16% of them detected once, and 17% sits in the top ten. The sample in question was PBMCs, obtained 5 to 6 days after the first yellow fever vaccination. The receptors here all came from a young man who received the YFV17D yellow fever vaccine.

This clonotype was observed a few times. V usage is TRBV9 and J usage is TRBJ2-3, with TRBD1 as a possible D gene (5 bases). CDR1 is SGDLS, CDR2 YYNGEE, per germline. The CDR3 is 15 amino acids. V was cut by 3 bases and J by 0 bases, with 11 bases left in between. CDR3 bases: TGTGCCAGCAGCGCGGACACCCTTAGCACAGATACGCAGTATTTT. Amino acid sequence: CASSADTLSTDTQYF.

This clonotype occurred a few times. This chain uses TRBV29-1 with TRBJ2-7, with TRBD1 identical over 8 bases. The CDR3 sequence is 12 residues long. Germline V CDR1 and CDR2: SQVTM, ANQGSEA. V was pared by 7 bases and J by 5 bases, with 7 bases of the junction left unmatched. The CDR3 DNA follows: TGCAGCGCCCGGACAGGGAGCCACGAGCAGTACTTC. Translating it yields CSARTGSHEQYF.

The rearrangement links TRBV4-3 to TRBJ1-5; D gene uncertain. From germline, CDR1 is LGHNA and CDR2 YSLEER. The CDR3 has 13 amino acids. With 0 bases removed from V and 3 bases from J, the gap between germline ends came to 3 bases. Here the CDR3 DNA reads TGCGCCAGCAGCCAAGATGCCAATCAGCCCCAGCATTTT. It codes for CASSQDANQPQHF.

This clonotype was seen more than once but under ten times. The rearrangement links TRBV7-9 to TRBJ1-4; D call uncertain. CDR3 size: 14 residues. Germline V gene sequence: CDR1 SEHNR, CDR2 FQNEAQ (reference sequence). V lost 5 bases to trimming and J lost 3 bases, with 10 bases between them. CDR3 nucleotide sequence: TGTGCCAGCAGCCCTACAGCCCCTAATGAAAAACTGTTTTTT. Its translation is CASSPTAPNEKLFF.

This clonotype showed up just a few times. The chain employs TRBV21-1 and TRBJ1-1; the table gives TRBD1 as D, unverified against the DNA. TRBV21-1 is labeled a pseudogene. CDR3 length: 15 residues. CDR3 protein: CASSKTGAVGTEAFF. DNA for the CDR3: TGTGCCAGCAGCAAAACAGGGGCCGTAGGCACTGAAGCTTTCTTT.

The chain joins TRBV19 to TRBJ2-7; 15 bases align to TRBD2. The CDR3 runs 16 residues. The junction had 8 bases not matched to a gene; V was cut back by 5 bases and J by 6 bases. Per germline, CDR1 LNHDA and CDR2 SQIVND (reference sequence). The CDR3 loop reads CASSPGTSGGPAEQYF. DNA of the CDR3: TGTGCCAGTAGTCCCGGGACTAGCGGGGGGCCGGCCGAGCAGTACTTC. The variable domain in full, completed from reference TRBV19 and TRBJ2-7, reads DGGITQSPKYLFRKEGQNVTLSCEQNLNHDAMYWYRQDPGQGLRLIYYSQIVNDFQKGDIAEGYSVSREKKESFPLTVTSAQKNPTAFYLCASSPGTSGGPAEQYFGPGTRLTVT.

This clonotype came up a few times. V and J are TRBV12-5 and TRBJ1-2; possibly TRBD1 for D (6 bases). Between the trimmed V and J ends, which lost 2 bases and 3 bases, there was a span of 10 bases. CDR3 length: 14 amino acids. CDR1 is LGHNT, CDR2 FRNRAP, per germline. The CDR3: CASGLNRVDYGYTF. CDR3 DNA sequence: TGTGCTAGTGGTTTGAACAGGGTGGACTATGGCTACACCTTC.

This clonotype appeared a few times. The rearrangement joins TRBV29-1 to TRBJ1-4; D is perhaps TRBD1 (5 bases). This CDR3 is 15 amino acids long. CDR1 and CDR2 (germline): SQVTM, ANQGSEA. Between the trimmed V and J ends, which lost 6 bases and 2 bases, there was a span of 16 bases. The CDR3 nucleotides read TGCAGCGTCGCCTCGGGCGGGGCCACTAATGAAAAACTGTTTTTT. Translation: CSVASGGATNEKLFF.

This clonotype has ten or more counts. V gene TRBV5-5 combines with J gene TRBJ2-1; possible D gene TRBD2, 6 bases. This CDR3 is 13 amino acids long. Germline V gene sequence: CDR1 SGHKS, CDR2 YYEKEE (reference sequence). V lost 3 bases to trimming and J lost 3 bases, with 7 bases between them. CDR3 DNA sequence: TGTGCCAGCAGCTCAGCGGGCTACAATGAGCAGTTCTTC. Translation gives CASSSAGYNEQFF. Supplemented by reference TRBV5-5 and TRBJ2-1, the full variable domain reads DAGVTQSPTHLIKTRGQQVTLRCSPISGHKSVSWYQQVLGQGPQFIFQYYEKEERGRGNFPDRFSARQFPNYSSELNVNALLLGDSALYLCASSSAGYNEQFFGPGTRLTVL.

This clonotype came up a few times. The chain couples TRBV4-2 to TRBJ2-7, with D possibly being TRBD2 (6 bases). Between the trimmed V and J ends, which lost 1 base and 1 base, there was a span of 20 bases. Germline loops: CDR1 LGHNA, CDR2 YNFKEQ. This CDR3 has 18 residues. This CDR3 is CASSQVLHSSESSYEQYF. The CDR3 DNA sequence: TGTGCCAGCAGCCAAGTCCTCCATTCTAGCGAAAGTTCCTACGAGCAGTACTTC.

This clonotype has just a few counts. J is TRBJ1-3 and V is TRBV4-3, with a weak D call TRBD1 (5 bases). CDR1 is LGHNA and CDR2 is YSLEER in the germline V gene. V lost 0 bases, J lost 3 bases, and 9 bases lay in between. The CDR3 consists of 15 residues. The CDR3 here is CASSQERGNGNTIYF. As DNA, the CDR3 is TGCGCCAGCAGCCAAGAGCGGGGGAATGGAAACACCATATATTTT.

The gene calls are TRBV6-2 or TRBV6-3 and TRBJ2-7; TRBD1 or TRBD2 may be the D gene (5 bases each). Deletions cut 7 bases from V and 4 bases from J, with 17 bases between. The CDR3 covers 14 residues. CDR1 and CDR2 from the germline V gene are MNHEY and SVGEGT. CDR3 protein: CASKVFPGPYEQYF. For the CDR3, the DNA is TGTGCCAGCAAAGTTTTTCCGGGACCATACGAGCAGTACTTC.

About this clonotype itself: Mismatch with germline at one junction end may stem from a read error. The rearrangement links TRBV7-9 to TRBJ2-5; tentatively, D is TRBD1 (6 bases). The CDR3 totals 14 residues. CDR1 is SEHNR, CDR2 FQNEAQ, per germline (reference sequence). CDR3 bases: TGTGCCAGCACCTTAGATCCCAGGGGAGAGACCCAGTACTTC. Its translation is CASTLDPRGETQYF.

This clonotype showed up just once. The chain couples TRBV5-4 to TRBJ2-1; TRBD2 matches 14 bases. There are 14 residues in the CDR3. CDR1 SGHNT and CDR2 YYREEE come from the germline V gene (reference sequence). The ends lost 6 bases at V and 9 bases at J; junction bases unmatched: 5. The CDR3, as DNA: TGTGCCAGCAACCCCGGGACTAGCGGGGGTGAGCAGTTCTTC. This sequence encodes CASNPGTSGGEQFF.

The rearrangement joins TRBV6-1 to TRBJ2-5, with 8 bases fitting TRBD1. CDR1 is MNHNS and CDR2 is SASEGT in the germline V gene. With V trimmed by 6 bases and J by 5 bases, 8 bases remained unmatched. CDR3 size: 14 residues. The CDR3 sequence: CASRARTGSETQYF. For the CDR3, the DNA is TGTGCCAGCAGGGCCCGGACAGGGTCCGAGACCCAGTACTTC.

The chain recombines TRBV5-1 with TRBJ2-7, with 7 bases aligning to TRBD2. Germline CDR1 and CDR2: SGHRS and YFSETQ. The junction had 5 bases not matched to a gene; V was cut back by 0 bases and J by 2 bases. The CDR3 has 15 amino acids. CDR3 nucleotide sequence: TGCGCCAGCAGCTTGGCCAGCGGGGCCGCCTACGAGCAGTACTTC. Its translation: CASSLASGAAYEQYF. Variable domain in full (rest from reference TRBV5-1 and TRBJ2-7): KAGVTQTPRYLIKTRGQQVTLSCSPISGHRSVSWYQQTPGQGLQFLFEYFSETQRNKGNFPGRFSGRQFSNSRSEMNVSTLELGDSALYLCASSLASGAAYEQYFGPGTRLTVT.

Only a few counts were recorded for this clonotype. J is TRBJ2-1 and V is TRBV6-5; 14 nucleotides match TRBD2. The CDR3 is 15 amino acids. J was trimmed by 7 bases and V by 2 bases; bases with no gene match: 1. Per the germline V gene, CDR1 is MNHEY and CDR2 is SVGAGI. The CDR3, as DNA: TGTGCCAGCAGTTACGGGACTAGCGGGAGAAATGAGCAGTTCTTC. This sequence encodes CASSYGTSGRNEQFF.

V and J are TRBV10-1 and TRBJ2-7; D might be TRBD1 or TRBD2, each matching 5 bases. Germline V gene data show CDR1 as WNHNN and CDR2 as SYGVQD (reference sequence). Trimming took off 2 bases at V and 3 bases at J, with 11 bases between the two ends. The CDR3 is 14 residues long. CDR3 sequence: CASSEGGPSYEQYF. CDR3 sequence (DNA): TGCGCCAGCAGTGAGGGGGGACCAAGCTACGAGCAGTACTTC.

This clonotype came up a few times. This rearrangement joins TRBV10-3 to TRBJ2-6; TRBD1 aligns across 8 bases. J gave up 0 bases and V 6 bases, and 7 bases lay outside the gene matches. From germline, CDR1 is ENHRY and CDR2 SYGVKD. The CDR3 length is 17 residues. DNA for the CDR3: TGTGCCATCAGAATGACAGGGGAACCCTCTGGGGCCAACGTCCTGACTTTC. Its translation is CAIRMTGEPSGANVLTF.

Many counts were recorded for this clonotype. The chain couples TRBV12-3 or TRBV12-4 to TRBJ2-2, with D uncertain. This CDR3 spans 15 amino acids. The V end was cut by 6 bases, the J end by 1 base, with 12 bases between. CDR3 residues: CASSQGPGNTGELFF. The CDR3 bases are TGTGCCAGCAGCCAAGGCCCGGGGAACACCGGGGAGCTGTTTTTT.

A few counts support this clonotype. The chain combines TRBV15 with TRBJ2-7, with D perhaps matching TRBD1 (6 bases). V lost 10 bases to trimming and J lost 2 bases, with 15 bases between them. The CDR3 runs 13 residues. The germline gives CDR1 LNHNV, CDR2 YYDKDF (reference sequence). CDR3 DNA: TGTGCCAAGGAACAGGGATCGGCCTACGAGCAGTACGTC. It codes for CAKEQGSAYEQYV.

This clonotype was seen only a few times. V usage is TRBV29-1 and J usage is TRBJ2-2; D uncertain. The CDR3 length is 12 residues. Between the trimmed V and J ends, which lost 4 bases and 3 bases, there was a span of 6 bases. CDR1 and CDR2 from the germline V gene are SQVTM and ANQGSEA. Written as DNA, the CDR3 is TGCAGCGTTGCAAGATACACCGGGGAGCTGTTTTTT. Translating it yields CSVARYTGELFF.

J is TRBJ2-1 and V is TRBV7-9; 10 bases are shared with TRBD2. Germline V gives CDR1 SEHNR, CDR2 FQNEAQ (reference sequence). Trimming took 6 bases from V and 0 from J; bases not matched to a gene: 5. The length of the CDR3 is 16 residues. CDR3 nucleotide sequence: TGTGCCAGCAGTGAACTAGCGGGGAGCTCCTACAATGAGCAGTTCTTC. Amino acids: CASSELAGSSYNEQFF.

The rearrangement joins TRBV5-1 to TRBJ2-3, with D uncertain. Trimming left V 0 bases short and J 1 base short, with 9 bases between. The germline V gene has CDR1 SGHRS and CDR2 YFSETQ. This CDR3 has 15 amino acids. CDR3 coding DNA: TGCGCCAGCAGCTTGGCTCCTCCCCGCACAGATACGCAGTATTTT. It yields the protein CASSLAPPRTDTQYF. The variable domain in full, completed from reference TRBV5-1 and TRBJ2-3, reads KAGVTQTPRYLIKTRGQQVTLSCSPISGHRSVSWYQQTPGQGLQFLFEYFSETQRNKGNFPGRFSGRQFSNSRSEMNVSTLELGDSALYLCASSLAPPRTDTQYFGPGTRLTVL.

V usage is TRBV7-2 and J usage is TRBJ2-2; the D is unclear. Germline V lookup: CDR1 SGHTA, CDR2 FQGNSA. The germline V and J ends were trimmed by 1 base and 3 bases, with 6 bases remaining between them. The CDR3 length is 14 residues. The DNA for the CDR3 is TGTGCCAGCAGCTTAGGCTTCTACACCGGGGAGCTGTTTTTT. Translation: CASSLGFYTGELFF. Using reference TRBV7-2 and TRBJ2-2 for the parts outside the CDR3, the full variable domain is GAGVSQSPSNKVTEKGKDVELRCDPISGHTALYWYRQSLGQGLEFLIYFQGNSAPDKSGLPSDRFSAERTGGSVSTLTIQRTQQEDSAVYLCASSLGFYTGELFFGEGSRLTVL.